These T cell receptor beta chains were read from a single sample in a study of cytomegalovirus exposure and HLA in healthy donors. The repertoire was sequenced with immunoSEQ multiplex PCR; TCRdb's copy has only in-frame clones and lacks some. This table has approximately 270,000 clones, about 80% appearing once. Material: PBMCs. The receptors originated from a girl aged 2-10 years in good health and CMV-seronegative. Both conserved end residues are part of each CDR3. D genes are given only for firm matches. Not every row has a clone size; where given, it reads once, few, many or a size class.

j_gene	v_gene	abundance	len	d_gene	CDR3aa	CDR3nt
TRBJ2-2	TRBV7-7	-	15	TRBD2	CASSSSGINTGELFF	TGTGCCAGCAGCTCTAGCGGGATAAACACCGGGGAGCTGTTTTTT
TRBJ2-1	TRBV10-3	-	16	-	CAISESWGLNYNEQFF	TGTGCCATCAGTGAGTCTTGGGGACTGAACTACAATGAGCAGTTCTTC
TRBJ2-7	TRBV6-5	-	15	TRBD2	CASSSPLAGAYEQYF	TGTGCCAGCAGTAGTCCACTAGCGGGAGCCTACGAGCAGTACTTC
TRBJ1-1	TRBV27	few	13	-	CASSPGLHTEAFF	TGTGCCAGCAGTCCCGGACTACACACTGAAGCTTTCTTT
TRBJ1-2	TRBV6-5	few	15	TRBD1	CASSTWDREGYGYTF	TGTGCCAGCAGTACCTGGGACAGGGAAGGCTATGGCTACACCTTC
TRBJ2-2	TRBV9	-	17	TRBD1	CASSVGTGGRRTGELFF	TGTGCCAGCAGCGTAGGGACAGGGGGCAGAAGGACCGGGGAGCTGTTTTTT
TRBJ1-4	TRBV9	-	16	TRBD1	CASSARQGGRNEKLFF	TGTGCCAGCAGCGCTCGACAGGGCGGCCGTAATGAAAAACTGTTTTTT
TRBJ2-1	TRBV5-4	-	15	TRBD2	CASGSWTSGRNEQFF	TGTGCCAGCGGTTCCTGGACTAGCGGGAGAAATGAGCAGTTCTTC
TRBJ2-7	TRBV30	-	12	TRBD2	CAWSRGGREQYF	TGTGCCTGGAGCCGGGGGGGACGTGAGCAGTACTTC
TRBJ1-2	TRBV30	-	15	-	CAWSRLRPTVYGYTF	TGTGCCTGGAGTCGTTTGCGTCCAACGGTCTATGGCTACACCTTC
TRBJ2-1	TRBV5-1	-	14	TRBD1	CASSIRTGDGEQFF	TGCGCCAGCAGCATAAGAACAGGGGACGGTGAGCAGTTCTTC
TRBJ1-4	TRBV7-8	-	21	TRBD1	CASSLEWGQQFPIATNEKLFF	TGTGCCAGCAGCTTAGAATGGGGACAGCAGTTTCCCATTGCAACTAATGAAAAACTGTTTTTT
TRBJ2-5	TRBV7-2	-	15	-	CASSQRRGVGETQYF	TGTGCCAGCAGTCAAAGGAGGGGCGTTGGGGAGACCCAGTACTTC